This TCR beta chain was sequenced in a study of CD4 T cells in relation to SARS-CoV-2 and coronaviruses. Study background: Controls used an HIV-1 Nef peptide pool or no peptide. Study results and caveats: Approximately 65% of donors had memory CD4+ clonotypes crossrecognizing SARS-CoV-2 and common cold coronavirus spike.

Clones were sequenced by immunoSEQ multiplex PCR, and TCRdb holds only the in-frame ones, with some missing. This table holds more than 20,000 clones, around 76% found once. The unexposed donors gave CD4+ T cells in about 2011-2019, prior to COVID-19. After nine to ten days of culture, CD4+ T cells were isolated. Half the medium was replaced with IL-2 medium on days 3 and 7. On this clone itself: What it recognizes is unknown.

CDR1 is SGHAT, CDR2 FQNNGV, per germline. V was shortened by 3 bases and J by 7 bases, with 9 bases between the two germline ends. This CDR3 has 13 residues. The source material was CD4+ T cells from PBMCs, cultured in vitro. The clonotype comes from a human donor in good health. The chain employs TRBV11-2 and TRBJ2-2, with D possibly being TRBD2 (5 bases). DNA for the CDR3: TGTGCCAGCAGCTTTAATCGGGACGGGGAGCTGTTTTTT. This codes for CASSFNRDGELFF.